This T cell receptor beta chain was sequenced during a study of prognosis after radiotherapy for stage I lung cancer. About the research overall: Enrollment of stage I non-small cell lung cancer patients ran from early 2018 to early 2019. Subsequent to radiotherapy, distant metastatic disease emerged in a few patients (median approximately 7 months), whereas more than 12 exhibited no significant progression.

This clonotype was seen at least ten times. A volume of six milliliters of peripheral blood was collected by draw at each of two time points. Germline lookup yields CDR1 SQVTM and CDR2 ANQGSEA. Trimming removed 6 bases at V and 4 bases at J, with 10 bases between. CDR3 length equals 11 residues. Researchers used two-round multiplex PCR to amplify TCR beta CDR3 starting from genomic DNA. With primers specific to each TRBV and TRBJ gene, the first-round PCR was performed. TCRdb itself ran the multiplex PCR reads through MiXCR, one entry per CDR3 protein. The table shows around 20,000 distinct CDR3 sequences, with 55% occurring only once.

This clonotype originated in a donor over 45 with non-small cell lung cancer. Here the sequenced sample was PBMCs, taken before or after stereotactic body radiation therapy (not recorded which). The gene calls are TRBV29-1 and TRBJ2-7; D may correspond to TRBD1 or TRBD2 (6 bases each). CDR3 DNA: TGCAGCGTCGAGGGGGGATACGAGCAGTACTTC. Translated: CSVEGGYEQYF.